Presented here are 5 T cell receptor beta chains from one specimen sequenced in a study of OX40 agonist ivuxolimab in advanced cancers. Preparation of the library involved the immunoSEQ multiplex PCR assay. TCRdb stores this immuneACCESS table with in-frame sequences only. Part of the clones is absent; in the studies checked, under half of the shortfall reflects unresolved V genes, and no reason is known for the rest. The sample contains approximately 70,000 clones, 75% to 95% of them found a single time. The leading ten clones occupy 0.45% to 0.55% of the sample. The sample consisted of CD4+ or CD8+ T cells sorted from blood, taken in a trial of the OX40 agonist ivuxolimab. Receptors originate from an adult with an advanced solid tumor such as melanoma, head and neck, liver or kidney cancer.

This clone was counted a few times. The junction departs from the called germline gene at one end, perhaps through a read error. The genes are TRBV7-7 and TRBJ2-2, with 7 bases matching TRBD1. Germline CDR1 and CDR2: SSHAT and FNYEAQ (reference sequence). The CDR3 covers 14 residues. CDR3 in amino acids: CASSSTGYTGELFF. The CDR3 DNA sequence: TGTGCTAGCAGCTCGACAGGGTACACCGGGGAGCTGTTTTTT.

This rearrangement joins TRBV28 to TRBJ2-7, with 9 bases identical to TRBD2. Germline values: CDR1 MDHEN, CDR2 SYDVKM. With 2 bases clipped from V and 4 bases from J, the junction kept 15 bases outside the gene matches. The CDR3 loop spans 18 amino acids. The CDR3 coding sequence is TGTGCCAGCAGTTTAATCGCTGGAGTAGCGGGAGCGATATACGAGCAGTACTTC. This translates into CASSLIAGVAGAIYEQYF.

The chain couples TRBV7-9 to TRBJ2-7; a weak D match, TRBD2 (6 bases). In germline, CDR1 is SEHNR, CDR2 FQNEAQ (reference sequence). The CDR3 contains 15 residues. The V end lost 4 bases, the J end lost 2 bases, and 15 bases lay between the germline ends. In DNA form, the CDR3 reads TGTGCCAGCAGCTCCTGGGGAGGCCTCACCTACGAGCAGTACTTC. Translating gives CASSSWGGLTYEQYF.

The rearrangement joins TRBV6-5 to TRBJ2-5, with 9 bases fitting TRBD2. Germline-derived CDR1 and CDR2 are MNHEY and SVGAGI. J was trimmed by 5 bases and V by 2 bases; bases with no gene match: 9. The CDR3 loop spans 16 amino acids. DNA of the CDR3: TGTGCCAGCAGTTACGCGAACGGACTAGCGAGGGAGACCCAGTACTTC. Residues: CASSYANGLARETQYF.

The chain recombines TRBV27 with TRBJ2-5, with 15 nucleotides matching TRBD2. V shed 7 bases and J 4 bases; nucleotides not matched to a gene: 7. The CDR3 contains 16 residues. Germline loops: CDR1 MNHEY, CDR2 SMNVEV (reference sequence). In DNA form, the CDR3 reads TGTGCCAGCACGCCCGGGACTAGCGGGAGGAGAGAGACCCAGTACTTC. Its translation: CASTPGTSGRRETQYF.